This TCR beta chain was recovered during a study of siplizumab effects on memory and regulatory T cells. The study's findings and limits: Siplizumab cultures yielded proliferating Tregs whose suppressive function was not confirmed. Sequences below about 10^-5 frequency were poorly captured, limiting mapping of alloreactive clones. Some alloreactive sequences were traceable to unstimulated CD4+ memory cells, and siplizumab significantly reduced them.

Sequenced by immunoSEQ multiplex PCR; TCRdb stores in-frame clones only, minus some. The sample has roughly 100,000 clones; approximately 94% are singletons. A word on this clone: The antigen remains undetermined.

CDR3 length equals 16 residues. Germline V gene data show CDR1 as SEHNR and CDR2 as FQNEAQ (reference sequence). V was pared by 5 bases and J by 4 bases, with 12 bases of the junction left unmatched. The V and J genes are TRBV7-9 and TRBJ2-7; 9 bases agree with TRBD1. Sequenced: CD4+ T cells sorted from blood. The source of this sequence is a human donor in good health. CDR3 nucleotides: TGTGCCAGCAGCCACTTTAACAGGGGGCCCGAGTACGAGCAGTACTTC. This translates into CASSHFNRGPEYEQYF.